The 19 T cell receptor beta chains below come from one sample, sequenced in a study of T cell responses to AZD1222 COVID-19 vaccine. Assay used: immunoSEQ multiplex PCR; TCRdb lists only in-frame clones, some missing. The sample has about 88,000 clones; about 92% are singletons. Source: peripheral blood, taken on day 0 of AZD1222 vaccination. The receptors shown here come from an adult in good health.

This clone appeared a single time. The chain couples TRBV7-3 to TRBJ1-6; no firm D call. V dropped 1 base and J dropped 1 base, with 8 bases sitting between them. The germline V gene encodes CDR1 SGHTA and CDR2 FQGTGA. This CDR3 is 16 amino acids long. CDR3 residues: CASSLNRWSYNSPLHF. The CDR3 coding sequence is TGTGCCAGCAGCTTAAATCGGTGGTCCTATAATTCACCCCTCCACTTT.

CDR3 sequence reads: CASSGGQSNSPLHF. The CDR3 DNA is TGCGCCAGCAGTGGAGGCCAATCCAATTCACCCCTCCACTTT. The chain is built from TRBV23-1 and TRBJ1-6; D gene uncertain. TRBV23-1 is designated an ORF whose function remains uncertain. The length of the CDR3 is 14 residues. Trimming left V 5 bases short and J 7 bases short, with 12 bases between.

The chain is built from TRBV6-4 and TRBJ2-5; 7 nucleotides agree with TRBD1. The CDR3 contains 14 residues. In germline, CDR1 is MRHNA, CDR2 SNTAGT. V lost 5 bases to trimming and J lost 3 bases; unmatched junction nucleotides: 6. The CDR3: CASSQNTGEETQYF. In DNA, the CDR3 is TGTGCCAGCAGTCAAAATACAGGGGAAGAGACCCAGTACTTC.

The V call is TRBV7-9, the J call TRBJ2-1; D is ambiguous. Germline CDR1 reads SEHNR; CDR2 reads FQNEAQ (reference sequence). The germline V and J ends were trimmed by 1 base and 2 bases, with 6 bases remaining between them. The CDR3 has 14 amino acids. The chain's CDR3 is CASSLVATYNEQFF. CDR3 nucleotide sequence: TGTGCCAGCAGCTTAGTTGCGACCTACAATGAGCAGTTCTTC.

This chain joins TRBV6-1 and TRBJ2-6; no firm D call. V gave up 1 base and J gave up 2 bases, with 12 bases separating them. The CDR3 sequence is 17 residues long. Per the germline V gene, CDR1 is MNHNS and CDR2 is SASEGT. This CDR3 is CASSEDRQRTGANVLTF. CDR3 bases: TGTGCCAGCAGTGAAGACCGGCAGAGAACTGGGGCCAACGTCCTGACTTTC.

Of note for this clone: Other nucleotide sequences in the sample specify the same CDR3. The chain uses TRBV7-2 and TRBJ1-5; no clear D gene. CDR1 is SGHTA and CDR2 is FQGNSA in the germline V gene. Trimming took 0 bases from V and 4 from J, leaving 7 bases between them. The CDR3 extends over 14 amino acids. CDR3 loop: CASSLARGNQPQHF. In DNA form, the CDR3 reads TGTGCCAGCAGCTTAGCGCGAGGAAATCAGCCCCAGCATTTT.

CDR3 residues: CASSLTTAKNIQYF. As DNA, the CDR3 is TGTGCCAGCAGCTTAACGACAGCTAAAAACATTCAGTACTTC. The chain recombines TRBV11-2 with TRBJ2-4; possibly TRBD1 for D (5 bases). V was shortened by 2 bases and J by 4 bases, with 9 bases between the two germline ends. The CDR3 is made up of 14 amino acids. CDR1 is SGHAT, CDR2 FQNNGV, per germline.

This chain connects TRBV5-1 to TRBJ2-4; D may correspond to TRBD1 or TRBD2 (5 bases each). This CDR3 has 12 amino acids. Trimming stripped 4 bases from V and 11 bases from J, with 13 bases between. Per germline, CDR1 SGHRS and CDR2 YFSETQ. CDR3 coding DNA: TGCGCCAGCAGCCCTGAACGGGGCCTTCAGTACTTC. Protein: CASSPERGLQYF.

The chain has TRBV12-3 or TRBV12-4 and TRBJ2-5; D unresolved. The CDR3 covers 13 residues. The V end was cut by 2 bases, the J end by 9 bases, with 13 bases between. This CDR3 is CASSLLDETAQYF. The CDR3 region has the DNA TGTGCCAGCAGTTTACTGGATGAAACGGCCCAGTACTTC.

This chain links TRBV6-5 with TRBJ1-3; TRBD1 matches 8 bases. The CDR3 consists of 15 residues. Germline CDR1 is MNHEY and CDR2 is SVGAGI. Trimming took 7 bases from V and 2 from J; bases not matched to a gene: 7. The CDR3 sequence is CASTPGQVPGNTIYF. DNA of the CDR3: TGTGCCAGCACCCCGGGACAGGTACCTGGAAACACCATATATTTT.

The chain uses TRBV19 and TRBJ2-1; 8 nucleotides line up with TRBD2. The V segment lost 6 bases and the J segment 4 bases; nucleotides outside the gene matches: 11. Germline V lookup: CDR1 LNHDA, CDR2 SQIVND (reference sequence). The CDR3 has 16 residues. CDR3 sequence (DNA): TGTGCCAGTAGAACTACTAGCGGAGCGGGGTACAATGAGCAGTTCTTC. Protein: CASRTTSGAGYNEQFF. Drawing the rest from reference TRBV19 and TRBJ2-1, the complete variable domain is DGGITQSPKYLFRKEGQNVTLSCEQNLNHDAMYWYRQDPGQGLRLIYYSQIVNDFQKGDIAEGYSVSREKKESFPLTVTSAQKNPTAFYLCASRTTSGAGYNEQFFGPGTRLTVL.

The rearrangement uses TRBV28 and TRBJ1-2; weak D call: TRBD1 (6 bases). The CDR3 contains 15 residues. Germline CDR1 MDHEN, CDR2 SYDVKM. The V and J ends lost 5 bases and 5 bases respectively, with 18 bases between them. This CDR3 reads CASSTPGAGRYGYTF. The CDR3 DNA follows: TGTGCCAGCAGTACCCCGGGGGCAGGGAGGTATGGCTACACCTTC.

This clone has just one count. The chain joins TRBV7-9 to TRBJ2-5; TRBD1 or TRBD2 may be the D gene (6 bases each). V was cut by 5 bases and J by 4 bases, with 17 bases left in between. This CDR3 contains 15 residues. Germline lookup yields CDR1 SEHNR and CDR2 FQNEAQ (reference sequence). CDR3: CASSLLAEGGETQYF. CDR3 DNA: TGTGCCAGCAGCCTACTAGCCGAGGGGGGAGAGACCCAGTACTTC.

The chain carries TRBV2 and TRBJ2-7; D unresolved. CDR3 length equals 11 residues. V was clipped by 8 bases and J by 6 bases, with 11 bases between them. Germline-derived CDR1 and CDR2 are SNHLY and FYNNEI. CDR3 region: CASLYSTEQYF. CDR3 DNA sequence: TGTGCCAGCCTTTACAGTACCGAGCAGTACTTC.

For the CDR3, the DNA is TGTGCCAGCAAGACCGGGACAGGTAACACTGAAGCTTTCTTT. Translation: CASKTGTGNTEAFF. The V gene is TRBV2, the J gene TRBJ1-1; 8 bases line up with TRBD1. Germline CDR1 reads SNHLY; CDR2 reads FYNNEI. This CDR3 contains 14 residues. J gave up 2 bases and V 7 bases, and 6 bases lay outside the gene matches.

V is TRBV28 and J is TRBJ2-7; D is uncertain. With 5 bases removed from V and 4 bases from J, the gap between germline ends came to 9 bases. Germline V lookup: CDR1 MDHEN, CDR2 SYDVKM. The CDR3 length is 12 residues. CDR3 residues: CASSTDGYEQYF. DNA of the CDR3: TGTGCCAGCAGTACCGACGGGTACGAGCAGTACTTC.

This clone was seen a single time. The chain uses TRBV28 and TRBJ1-5, with D possibly matching TRBD1 (6 bases). V was cut by 7 bases and J by 4 bases, with 11 bases left in between. The germline CDR1 and CDR2 sequences are MDHEN and SYDVKM. The CDR3 length is 13 residues. CDR3 sequence: CASNTQGNQPQHF. The CDR3, as DNA: TGTGCCAGCAACACCCAGGGGAATCAGCCCCAGCATTTT.

The rearrangement links TRBV4-2 to TRBJ2-3, with D possibly matching TRBD2 (6 bases). The germline V gene has CDR1 LGHNA and CDR2 YNFKEQ. The CDR3 runs 16 residues. Trimming pared 2 bases from V and 2 bases from J, leaving 14 bases between. CDR3 bases: TGTGCCAGCAGCCAACCAATAGCGGAGTACACAGATACGCAGTATTTT. This sequence encodes CASSQPIAEYTDTQYF.

The chain links TRBV3-1 (or the pseudogene TRBV3-2) to TRBJ2-1; maybe TRBD2 (5 bases). The V and J ends lost 4 bases and 4 bases respectively, with 11 bases between them. Germline CDR1 reads LGHDT; CDR2 reads YNNKEL (reference sequence). CDR3 length: 14 amino acids. CDR3 region: CASSPEGIYNEQFF. The DNA of the CDR3 is TGTGCCAGCAGCCCTGAGGGAATTTACAATGAGCAGTTCTTC.